The 11 T cell receptor beta chains below all came from one sample that was sequenced in a study of T cells in Graves' hyperthyroidism and ophthalmopathy. From RNA transcripts, TCR beta CDR3 regions were amplified. With the HTBI primer set, the TCR CDR3 went through a first round of RT-PCR. TCRdb re-derived calls from the multiplex PCR reads in MiXCR, one entry per CDR3 protein. The table records about 740,000 distinct CDR3 sequences, around 15% of them present only once. Material: blood. Receptors were obtained from a woman between 18 and 29 years old with Graves' hyperthyroidism.

The table lists this clonotype with a few counts. The chain uses TRBV7-9 and TRBJ2-7; D not certain. V was cut by 5 bases and J by 5 bases, with 7 bases left in between. This CDR3 is built from 11 residues. Looked up from germline, CDR1 is SEHNR and CDR2 is FQNEAQ (reference sequence). CDR3: CASSEKNEQYF. Here the CDR3 DNA reads TGTGCCAGCAGCGAGAAGAACGAGCAGTACTTC.

This clonotype appeared many times. The chain has TRBV28 and TRBJ2-5; 8 nucleotides agree with TRBD1. Germline CDR1 is MDHEN and CDR2 is SYDVKM. V lost 7 bases, J lost 4 bases, and 5 bases stayed unmatched. The CDR3 covers 13 residues. The CDR3 DNA follows: TGTGCCAGCATGACAGGGGTGTCAGAGACCCAGTACTTC. It translates to CASMTGVSETQYF.

This clonotype was observed at least ten times. V usage is TRBV7-8 and J usage is TRBJ1-5, with 7 bases fitting TRBD1. V lost 4 bases and J lost 4; bases outside the gene matches: 4. CDR3 length: 14 residues. From germline, CDR1 is SGHVS and CDR2 FQNEAQ. DNA of the CDR3: TGTGCCAGCAGCTCGGGACAGTGGAATCAGCCCCAGCATTTT. It encodes CASSSGQWNQPQHF.

A few counts support this clonotype. The chain has TRBV7-3 and TRBJ2-1; 7 bases match TRBD1. CDR1 and CDR2 (germline): SGHTA, FQGTGA. With 8 bases clipped from V and 8 bases from J, the junction kept 9 bases outside the gene matches. This CDR3 region has 13 residues. The CDR3 loop is CASGEGAIDEQFF. CDR3 nucleotide sequence: TGTGCCAGCGGAGAGGGGGCGATCGATGAGCAGTTCTTC.

This clonotype has a handful of counts. The rearrangement uses TRBV18 and TRBJ1-1; weak D call: TRBD1 (5 bases). The CDR3 runs to 12 residues. V dropped 4 bases and J dropped 11 bases, with 14 bases sitting between them. CDR1 KGHSH and CDR2 LQKENI come from the germline V gene. This CDR3 is CASSQRLEGAFF. CDR3 nucleotide sequence: TGTGCCAGCTCACAGCGCTTGGAGGGGGCTTTCTTT.

The chain employs TRBV12-3 or TRBV12-4 and TRBJ2-4; D gene unclear. The V end lost 0 bases, the J end lost 7 bases, and 10 bases lay between the germline ends. CDR3 size: 14 residues. As DNA, the CDR3 is TGTGCCAGCAGTTTAGCGGTCGTGTCGAACATTCAGTACTTC. This gives the protein CASSLAVVSNIQYF.

This clonotype was counted between two and nine times. The chain recombines TRBV18 with TRBJ2-7; D possibly corresponds to TRBD1 (6 bases). Trimming removed 4 bases from V and 1 base from J, with 20 bases in between. The V gene's germline CDR1 is KGHSH and CDR2 LQKENI. There are 17 residues in the CDR3. The chain's CDR3 is CASSHSGTPAPSYEQYF. CDR3 nucleotides: TGTGCCAGCTCACATTCCGGGACACCGGCTCCGTCCTACGAGCAGTACTTC.

The genes are TRBV5-6 and TRBJ1-1; D uncertain. CDR3 length equals 14 residues. Germline V lookup: CDR1 SGHDT, CDR2 YYEEEE. V was trimmed by 4 bases and J by 1 base, leaving 11 bases between them. Written as DNA, the CDR3 is TGTGCCAGCAGCGAAAGACTGAGGAACACTGAAGCTTTCTTT. Amino acid sequence: CASSERLRNTEAFF.

This clonotype was seen many times. The chain uses TRBV2 and TRBJ1-4; D is possibly TRBD1 (6 bases). V lost 1 base to trimming and J lost 7 bases, with 7 bases between them. CDR1 is SNHLY, CDR2 FYNNEI, per germline. This CDR3 has 13 residues. CDR3 nucleotides: TGTGCCAGCAGTGAAGGGGGGCGTGAAAAACTGTTTTTT. Its protein product is CASSEGGREKLFF.

The chain couples TRBV29-1 to TRBJ1-2; 8 positions agree with TRBD1. The CDR3 loop spans 13 amino acids. CDR1 is SQVTM and CDR2 is ANQGSEA in the germline V gene. V lost 6 bases to trimming and J lost 4 bases; unmatched junction nucleotides: 7. Here the CDR3 DNA reads TGCAGCGTCGAGACAGGGGTAATCTATGGCTACACCTTC. This gives the protein CSVETGVIYGYTF.

The chain joins TRBV9 to TRBJ1-5; weak D call: TRBD1 (5 bases). Germline-derived CDR1 and CDR2 are SGDLS and YYNGEE. V dropped 3 bases and J dropped 6 bases, with 10 bases sitting between them. This CDR3 contains 13 residues. The DNA for the CDR3 is TGTGCCAGCAGCGCCGGGGGGAGTCAGCCCCAGCATTTT. This translates into CASSAGGSQPQHF.